This T cell receptor beta chain appears in the sequencing data of a study of T cell responses to AZD1222 COVID-19 vaccine. Assay used: immunoSEQ multiplex PCR; TCRdb lists only in-frame clones, some missing. Recorded for this sample: around 140,000 clones. The germline V and J ends were trimmed by 9 bases and 8 bases, with 17 bases remaining between them. Germline V gene data show CDR1 as MNHEY and CDR2 as SMNVEV (reference sequence). The CDR3 contains 12 residues. This TCR came from an adult in good health. The chain uses TRBV27 and TRBJ2-7; D remains unclear. Sequenced sample: peripheral blood. The CDR3 sequence is CASSGPGQQQYF. CDR3 nucleotides: TGTGCCAGTAGTGGGCCAGGCCAGCAGCAGTACTTC.